Listed here are 16 T cell receptor beta chains from one sample, sequenced in a study of blood T cell repertoires in COVID-19 (TCRdb year 2020). Libraries were prepared through the immunoSEQ multiplex PCR assay. TCRdb stores this immuneACCESS table with in-frame sequences only. Part of the clones is absent; in the studies checked, under half of the shortfall reflects unresolved V genes, and no reason is known for the rest. Present in this sample are about 110,000 clones, 76% of which were seen just once. The biggest ten clones account for roughly 6.2% of the sample. Sequencing input: peripheral blood. The receptors derive from a man older than 75 with COVID-19, enrolled during active disease.

The chain is built from TRBV5-6 and TRBJ2-3, with 7 bases matching TRBD2. V lost 0 bases and J lost 6; bases outside the gene matches: 7. The germline V gene has CDR1 SGHDT and CDR2 YYEEEE. This CDR3 comprises 15 residues. The CDR3 sequence: CASSLASGAADTQYF. CDR3 nucleotides: TGTGCCAGCAGCTTGGCTAGCGGTGCTGCGGATACGCAGTATTTT.

This clone came up a few times. The chain employs TRBV5-3 and TRBJ2-5; D might be TRBD2 (5 bases). Being an ORF, TRBV5-3 has a function that is uncertain. This CDR3 region has 13 residues. Trimming took 4 bases from V and 4 from J, leaving 11 bases between them. CDR3 nucleotides: TGTGCCAGAAGCAGGACTGCCCGAGAGACCCAGTACTTC. As protein: CARSRTARETQYF.

This clone was recorded a few times. In the same sample, other DNA sequences code for this CDR3. The V and J genes are TRBV24-1 and TRBJ2-5; 7 nucleotides match TRBD1. With V trimmed by 4 bases and J by 2 bases, 3 bases remained unmatched. Germline CDR1 reads KGHDR; CDR2 reads SFDVKD. The length of the CDR3 is 14 residues. In DNA form, the CDR3 reads TGTGCCACCAGTGACCCGACAGGGCAAGAGACCCAGTACTTC. Its protein is CATSDPTGQETQYF.

DNA of the CDR3: TGTGCCAGCAGCCACCGGGAGAACACTGAAGCTTTCTTT. It codes for CASSHRENTEAFF. The chain carries TRBV27 and TRBJ1-1; the D is unclear. CDR1 and CDR2 (germline): MNHEY, SMNVEV (reference sequence). The length of the CDR3 is 13 residues. Trimming removed 6 bases at V and 1 base at J, with 9 bases between.

The V gene is TRBV25-1, the J gene TRBJ2-1, with 12 bases identical to TRBD1. Germline V gene lookup returns CDR1 MGHDK and CDR2 SYGVNS. The CDR3 is made up of 14 amino acids. J gave up 8 bases and V 6 bases, and 5 bases lay outside the gene matches. The CDR3: CASSGDRGLYEQFF. The CDR3 DNA sequence: TGTGCCAGCAGCGGGGACAGGGGGCTGTATGAGCAGTTCTTC.

V gene TRBV11-3 combines with J gene TRBJ2-1; a possible D gene is TRBD1 (7 bases). Between the trimmed V and J ends, which lost 5 bases and 1 base, there was a span of 12 bases. Germline CDR1 SGHNT, CDR2 YENEEA. The CDR3 runs 15 residues. DNA for the CDR3: TGTGCCAGCAGCGGCGGGACAGTGTCCTACAATGAGCAGTTCTTC. Its protein product is CASSGGTVSYNEQFF.

V gene TRBV10-3 combines with J gene TRBJ1-2; D is possibly TRBD1 (5 bases). Deletions cut 4 bases from V and 7 bases from J, with 16 bases between. Germline assignment: CDR1 ENHRY and CDR2 SYGVKD. There are 14 residues in the CDR3. CDR3 sequence: CAISVGLGDGGYTF. The CDR3 DNA is TGTGCCATCAGTGTGGGACTTGGGGACGGTGGCTACACCTTC.

This clone turned up a few times. The chain combines TRBV19 with TRBJ1-2, with D uncertain. Germline CDR1 LNHDA, CDR2 SQIVND (reference sequence). This CDR3 comprises 11 residues. Trimming left V 5 bases short and J 3 bases short, with 4 bases between. The CDR3 coding sequence is TGTGCCAGTAGTCTGTACTATGGCTACACCTTC. This sequence encodes CASSLYYGYTF.

The chain has TRBV21-1 and TRBJ2-7; the table gives TRBD2 as D, unverified against the DNA. TRBV21-1 is noted as a pseudogene. This CDR3 comprises 15 residues. CDR3 sequence: CASSRGGLEYYEQYF. In DNA, the CDR3 is TGTGCCAGCAGCCGAGGCGGGTTAGAGTATTACGAGCAGTACTTC.

The chain recombines TRBV5-4 with TRBJ2-5; D might be TRBD1 (7 bases). This CDR3 contains 15 residues. CDR1 is SGHNT, CDR2 YYREEE, per germline (reference sequence). V lost 6 bases and J 0 bases, leaving 15 bases between the germline ends. CDR3 region: CASNGGGRYQETQYF. The DNA for the CDR3 is TGTGCCAGCAACGGAGGGGGCCGGTACCAAGAGACCCAGTACTTC.

J is TRBJ2-2 and V is TRBV10-3, with a tentative D call TRBD2 (6 bases). V was cut by 6 bases and J by 10 bases, with 15 bases left in between. From germline, CDR1 is ENHRY and CDR2 SYGVKD. This CDR3 has 13 residues. The CDR3 DNA is TGTGCCATCAGCTGGGCTAGCGAGGAGGAGCTGTTTTTT. Translated: CAISWASEEELFF.

This chain uses TRBV6-5 with TRBJ1-1; weak D call: TRBD1 (5 bases). The length of the CDR3 is 15 residues. The germline V gene has CDR1 MNHEY and CDR2 SVGAGI. Trimming left V 0 bases short and J 1 base short, with 9 bases between. Here the CDR3 reads CASSYSRQQNTEAFF. The CDR3 region has the DNA TGTGCCAGCAGTTACTCGAGACAGCAGAACACTGAAGCTTTCTTT.

The chain uses TRBV21-1 and TRBJ2-7; the table names TRBD2, a call not compared with the DNA. TRBV21-1 corresponds to a pseudogene. This CDR3 is built from 16 residues. The CDR3 protein is CASSKESGRSSYEQYF. Here the CDR3 DNA reads TGTGCCAGCAGCAAAGAGAGCGGGAGGAGCTCCTACGAGCAGTACTTC.

The chain recombines TRBV6-5 with TRBJ2-3; 8 bases match TRBD1. J lost 14 bases, V lost 6 bases, and 7 bases had no gene match. The CDR3 is made up of 11 amino acids. Germline values: CDR1 MNHEY, CDR2 SVGAGI. CDR3 residues: CASRDWTGWYF. CDR3 nucleotides: TGTGCCAGCAGGGATTGGACAGGGTGGTATTTT.

The table lists this clone with a count of one. The chain carries TRBV24-1 and TRBJ2-3; TRBD2 agrees at 9 bases. The CDR3 length is 16 residues. With 0 bases clipped from V and 2 bases from J, the junction kept 2 bases outside the gene matches. Germline V gene sequence: CDR1 KGHDR, CDR2 SFDVKD. The CDR3 nucleotides read TGTGCCACCAGTGATTTGACTAGCGGGTTCACAGATACGCAGTATTTT. Amino acid sequence: CATSDLTSGFTDTQYF.

The rearrangement joins TRBV3-1 (or the pseudogene TRBV3-2) to TRBJ2-1; 12 positions match TRBD2. Germline V CDR1 and CDR2: LGHDT, YNNKEL (reference sequence). The CDR3 runs to 17 residues. Trimming at V came to 4 bases and at J to 7 bases, leaving 11 bases not matched to a gene. CDR3 nucleotide sequence: TGTGCCAGCAGCCCACAAGGGACTAGCGGGCCTCTTAATGAGCAGTTCTTC. Translating it yields CASSPQGTSGPLNEQFF.